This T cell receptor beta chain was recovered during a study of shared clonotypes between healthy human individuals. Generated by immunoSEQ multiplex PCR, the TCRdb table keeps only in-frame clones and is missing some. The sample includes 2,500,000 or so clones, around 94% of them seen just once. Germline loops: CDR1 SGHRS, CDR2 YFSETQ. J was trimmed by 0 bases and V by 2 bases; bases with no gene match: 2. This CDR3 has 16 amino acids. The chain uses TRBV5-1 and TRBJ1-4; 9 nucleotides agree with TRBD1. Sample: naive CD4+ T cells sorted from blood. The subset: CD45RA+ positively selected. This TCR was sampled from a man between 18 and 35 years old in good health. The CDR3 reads CASSLQGAATNEKLFF. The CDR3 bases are TGCGCCAGCAGCTTACAGGGGGCAGCAACTAATGAAAAACTGTTTTTT.